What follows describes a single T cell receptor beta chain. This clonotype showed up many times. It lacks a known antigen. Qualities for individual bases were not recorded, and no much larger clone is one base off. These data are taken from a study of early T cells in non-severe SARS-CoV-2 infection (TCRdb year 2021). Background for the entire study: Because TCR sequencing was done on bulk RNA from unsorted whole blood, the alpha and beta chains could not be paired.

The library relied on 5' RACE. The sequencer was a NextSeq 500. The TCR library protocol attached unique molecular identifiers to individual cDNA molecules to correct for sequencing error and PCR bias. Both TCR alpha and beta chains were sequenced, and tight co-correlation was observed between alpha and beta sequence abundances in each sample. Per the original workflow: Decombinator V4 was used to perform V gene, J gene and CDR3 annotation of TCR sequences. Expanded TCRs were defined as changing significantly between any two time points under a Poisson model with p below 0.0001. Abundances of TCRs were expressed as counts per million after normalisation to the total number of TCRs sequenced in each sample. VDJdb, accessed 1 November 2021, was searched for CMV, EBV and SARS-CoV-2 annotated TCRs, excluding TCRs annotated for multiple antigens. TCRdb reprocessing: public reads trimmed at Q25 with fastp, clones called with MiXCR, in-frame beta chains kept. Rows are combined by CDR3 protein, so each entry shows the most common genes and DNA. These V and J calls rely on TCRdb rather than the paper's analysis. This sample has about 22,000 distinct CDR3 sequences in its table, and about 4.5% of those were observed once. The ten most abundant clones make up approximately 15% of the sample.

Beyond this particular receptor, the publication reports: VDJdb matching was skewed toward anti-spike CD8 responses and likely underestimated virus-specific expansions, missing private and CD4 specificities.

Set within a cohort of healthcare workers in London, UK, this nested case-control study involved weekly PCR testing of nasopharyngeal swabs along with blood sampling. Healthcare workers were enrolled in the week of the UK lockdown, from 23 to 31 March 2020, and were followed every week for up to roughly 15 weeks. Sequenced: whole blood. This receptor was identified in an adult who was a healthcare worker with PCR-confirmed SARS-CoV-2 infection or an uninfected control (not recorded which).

The DNA is TGTGCCAGCAGTTACGGGGAATACAATGCAGATACGCAGTATTTT. This is translated as CASSYGEYNADTQYF. This receptor chain uses TRBV6-6 and TRBJ2-3; the D segment cannot be called with confidence. CDR1 and CDR2 (MNHNY, SVGAGI) derive from the germline V gene (reference sequence). Trimming takes 2 bases from V and 4 bases from J, and the germline ends sit 13 bases apart. The cysteine opens and the phenylalanine closes a CDR3 of 15 amino acids. Left in the record is the CDR3 DNA by itself, 45 bases read in frame from the first base.